This TCR beta chain derives from a study of tissue T cells after allogeneic stem cell transplantation. Germline CDR1 and CDR2: SGHTA and FQGNSA. V gave up 2 bases and J gave up 6 bases, with 14 bases separating them. CDR3 length: 14 amino acids. Using immunoSEQ multiplex PCR, the repertoire was profiled, and TCRdb retains in-frame clones only, with some absent. The sample lists some 25,000 clones; roughly 80% were seen once. Findings of the study overall: TCR repertoires tracked anatomic similarity, regardless of disease or transplant status. Across patients, clones rarely overlapped, yet motif clusters were shared tissue-specifically. The study did not identify alloreactive or antigen-specific tissue TCRs, and some clones might be persisting host cells. Blood and spleen captured only part of the tissue TCR repertoire.

Turning to this clone: What it recognizes is unknown.

The receptor was isolated from an older female donor with lung cancer. Sequenced material: tissue from the ileum, taken at autopsy. The rearrangement joins TRBV7-2 to TRBJ2-7; D perhaps matches TRBD1 (5 bases). DNA for the CDR3: TGTGCCAGCAGCTTAAGGGCAGGGTCCGTCGAGCAGTACTTC. Protein sequence: CASSLRAGSVEQYF.